Listed below are T cell receptor beta chains from one sample, sequenced in a study of response to subunit inactivated influenza vaccine. TCRdb recomputed calls from the RT-PCR reads with MiXCR, one row per CDR3 protein. The sample has 290,000 or so distinct CDR3 sequences; roughly 22% are singletons. This material consisted of PBMCs from blood, taken approximately 20 months after vaccination. All receptors derive from a man aged 50-75 years who received an inactivated influenza vaccine. Each CDR3 is given with its conserved first and last residue. A D gene is named only where the DNA matches it firmly. Expanded clones are given a class, and other clones once, few, many or no size at all.

j_call	v_call	clone_size	d_call	cdr3_nt	cdr3_aa
TRBJ1-1	TRBV28	.	TRBD1	TGTGCCAGCAGCCGCCCGGGACAGATAAACACTGAAGCTTCCTTT	CASSRPGQINTEASF
TRBJ2-1	TRBV6-1	.	.	TGTGCCAGCATCCTAGACGGCTCCTACAATGAGCAGTTCTTC	CASILDGSYNEQFF
TRBJ2-7	TRBV19	.	.	TGTGCCAGTAGTCCTCCTAATCTCGAGCAGTACTTC	CASSPPNLEQYF
TRBJ2-7	TRBV20-1	few	TRBD2	TGCAGTGCTGCAGCCTTAGCGGGAGTCCACGAGCAGTACTTC	CSAAALAGVHEQYF
TRBJ1-4	TRBV4-1	few	.	TGCGCCAGCAGCCAAGATCGGGACACTGTTTTT	CASSQDRDTVF
TRBJ1-1	TRBV7-2	.	.	TGTGCCAGCAGCTTAAGGGTAGGACAGCGATACACTGAAGCTTTCTTT	CASSLRVGQRYTEAFF
TRBJ2-7	TRBV10-3	.	TRBD2	TGTGCCATCAGTAAGAGACTAGCCGAGCAGTACTTC	CAISKRLAEQYF
TRBJ2-3	TRBV20-1	.	.	TGCAGTGCTAGAGATACCTCTAAATCGGGACTCGAGAGAGCTGATACGCAGTATTTT	CSARDTSKSGLERADTQYF
TRBJ1-2	TRBV5-1	.	TRBD1	TGCGCCAGCAGCGTGGACAGGGAAGGATTGAAGAGCTATGGCTACACCTTC	CASSVDREGLKSYGYTF
TRBJ2-7	TRBV3-1	.	TRBD1	TGTGCCAGCAGCCAAGATCAGGGGGGACAGGGGTACTACGAGCAGTACTTC	CASSQDQGGQGYYEQYF
TRBJ2-5	TRBV29-1	.	TRBD1	TGCAGCGTAGATCCCGTCGGGACAGGTTTTGGTCAACGAGAGACCCAGTACTTC	CSVDPVGTGFGQRETQYF
TRBJ1-5	TRBV20-1	.	.	TGCAGTGCTAGAGTTCTTGGTGAGCAGGCCCAGCATTTT	CSARVLGEQAQHF
TRBJ1-2	TRBV15	.	.	TGTGCCACCAGCACCGATAGGGGGAACGTTTTAGGCTACACCTTC	CATSTDRGNVLGYTF
TRBJ2-3	TRBV14	few	.	TGTGCCAGCAGCAAATACAGCACAGATACGCAGTATTTT	CASSKYSTDTQYF
TRBJ2-1	TRBV5-1	.	.	TGCGCCAGCAGTTTTTCTGCGGGGGCACCCTACAATGAGCAGTTCTTC	CASSFSAGAPYNEQFF
TRBJ2-2	TRBV11-2	.	.	TGTGCCAGCAGCCTCGGGGGGCGGGTTAACACCGGGGAGCTGTTTTTT	CASSLGGRVNTGELFF
TRBJ1-2	TRBV5-1	.	.	TGCGCCAGCAACCCGGGGGGTTGGAACTATGGCTACACCTTC	CASNPGGWNYGYTF
TRBJ1-4	TRBV3-1	.	.	TGTGCCAGCAGCCAGCTTAGGGGAGCTGAAGAAAAACTGTTTTTT	CASSQLRGAEEKLFF
TRBJ2-3	TRBV7-9	once	.	TGTGCCAGCAGCTTTTTAGCGTATATCTCAGATACGCAGTATTTT	CASSFLAYISDTQYF
TRBJ1-1	TRBV4-3	.	.	TGCGCCAGCAGCCAAGATTACCACGACTTCACTGAAGCTTTCTTT	CASSQDYHDFTEAFF
TRBJ1-5	TRBV4-3	.	.	TGCGCCAGCAGCCAAGATATACGTGGGGGCAATCAGCCCCAGCATTTT	CASSQDIRGGNQPQHF
TRBJ2-7	TRBV10-3	many	.	TGTGCCATCAGTAAGTCTCCCTACGAGCAGTACTTC	CAISKSPYEQYF
TRBJ1-2	TRBV12-3/TRBV12-4	many	.	TGTGCCAGCAGTTTAGGGACGTGGTATGGCTACACCTTC	CASSLGTWYGYTF
TRBJ2-1	TRBV4-3	.	.	TGCGCCAGCAGCCAAGCAGGCACCTATGAGCAGTTCTTC	CASSQAGTYEQFF
TRBJ1-6	TRBV3-1	.	.	TGTGCCAGCAGCCAATCGTGGGAGAAACTTACTTCACCCCTCCACTTT	CASSQSWEKLTSPLHF
TRBJ1-4	TRBV4-3	few	.	TGCGCCAGCAGCCAAGGACAGGCCGCTTCCGAAAAACTGTTTTTT	CASSQGQAASEKLFF
TRBJ1-2	TRBV6-5	few	.	TGTGCCAGCAGAACCGCCCCCCATGGCTACACCTTC	CASRTAPHGYTF
TRBJ2-1	TRBV12-3/TRBV12-4	many	.	TGTGCCAGCAGTATGTCCCGGGAGCAGTTCTTC	CASSMSREQFF
TRBJ1-2	TRBV6-5	many	.	TGTGCCAGCAGTTACTCGGCCATTAACTATGGCTACACCTTC	CASSYSAINYGYTF
TRBJ2-5	TRBV29-1	.	.	TGCAGCGTTGAAAACCCAAGGGGAATTGGGGAGACCCAGTACTTC	CSVENPRGIGETQYF
TRBJ2-7	TRBV5-1	.	TRBD1	TGCGCCAGCAGCTTGGGAGGACAGGGGTACGAGCAGTACTTC	CASSLGGQGYEQYF
TRBJ2-1	TRBV6-2/TRBV6-3	few	.	TGTGCCAGCAGTTACTGGGGGTTCAAAGGCAATGAGCAGTTCTTC	CASSYWGFKGNEQFF
TRBJ1-2	TRBV25-1	once	.	TGTGCCAGCAGTGATATCGCCTCCCCCGATCTATCTATCGGCTACACCTTC	CASSDIASPDLSIGYTF
TRBJ2-7	TRBV28	few	.	TGTGCCAGCAAACCACCGGGTCCGATCCATAACGAGCAGTACTTC	CASKPPGPIHNEQYF
TRBJ1-2	TRBV7-2	.	.	TGTGCCAGCAGCTTGGGTGGTTACAGTGGGGGCTACACCTTC	CASSLGGYSGGYTF
TRBJ2-3	TRBV7-9	.	TRBD2	TGTGCCAGCAGCTTAAGTGGACTAGCGGCCACAGATACGCAGTATTTT	CASSLSGLAATDTQYF
TRBJ1-5	TRBV3-1	.	.	TGTGCCAGCAGCCAAGAGGGCCACAGGTCCAATCAGCCCCAGCATTTT	CASSQEGHRSNQPQHF
TRBJ2-2	TRBV10-3	.	.	TGTGCCATCAAGGGGTTCCCCACCGGGGAGCTGTTTTTT	CAIKGFPTGELFF
TRBJ2-1	TRBV6-6	.	.	TGTGCCAGCAGTTCCCATAGTGAGCAGTTCTTC	CASSSHSEQFF
TRBJ2-3	TRBV7-2	few	.	TGTGCCAGCAGCTCCAGGGCCCCCACAGATACGCAGTATTTT	CASSSRAPTDTQYF
TRBJ1-1	TRBV6-2/TRBV6-3	.	.	TGTGCCAGCAGTTACTCGGTCCGGGTACGGAACACTGAAGCTTTCTTT	CASSYSVRVRNTEAFF
TRBJ1-1	TRBV5-1	.	.	TGCGCCAGCAGCTTGTTCGGGGGAGCCACTGAAGCTTTCTTT	CASSLFGGATEAFF
TRBJ1-2	TRBV4-2	few	.	TGTGCCAGCAGCCAAGCAGGCCAGGGCTCCTATGGCTACACCTTC	CASSQAGQGSYGYTF
TRBJ2-5	TRBV2	many	TRBD1	TGTGCCAGCACGGGACAGGGCCAAGAGACCCAGTACTTC	CASTGQGQETQYF
TRBJ2-7	TRBV9	few	TRBD2	TGTGCCAGCAGCGACCGTCTAGCGGGAGGCACTGACGAGCAGTACTTC	CASSDRLAGGTDEQYF
TRBJ2-2	TRBV4-1	few	.	TGCGCCAGCAGCCAAGTAGGTCTCGCGAACACCGGGGAGCTGTTTTTT	CASSQVGLANTGELFF
TRBJ2-3	TRBV5-1	few	.	TGCGCCAGCAGCTTGGTTGGGGGATTCGGCACAGATACGCAGTATTTT	CASSLVGGFGTDTQYF
TRBJ2-4	TRBV20-1	.	TRBD1	TGCAGTGCTAGAGAAGCTGGACAGGGCGGAAACATTCAGTACTTC	CSAREAGQGGNIQYF
TRBJ1-2	TRBV5-6	few	.	TGTGCCAGCAGCTTGGCCGGACTGCTGCGGGCCTATGGCTACACCTTC	CASSLAGLLRAYGYTF
TRBJ2-6	TRBV12-3/TRBV12-4	.	.	TGTGCCAGCAGTTTAAGCGGGGGGGCCAACGTCCTGACTTTC	CASSLSGGANVLTF
TRBJ1-1	TRBV5-1	many	.	TGCGCCAGCAGCTCGGACGAGAACACTGAAGCTTTCTTT	CASSSDENTEAFF
TRBJ1-2	TRBV9	.	TRBD1	TGTGCCAGCAGCGTAGCTGACAGGGGAGTGGGCTACACCTTC	CASSVADRGVGYTF
TRBJ1-2	TRBV28	few	TRBD1	TGTGCCAGCAAAACGGGACAGGGATTTAACTATGGCTACACCTTC	CASKTGQGFNYGYTF
TRBJ1-2	TRBV3-1	few	.	TGTGCCAGCAGCCATTACTATGGCTACACCTTC	CASSHYYGYTF
TRBJ1-6	TRBV27	few	TRBD1	TGTGCCAGCAGTGCCGGGACAGGTAGTGATTCACCCCTCCACTTT	CASSAGTGSDSPLHF
TRBJ1-1	TRBV7-9	few	TRBD1	TGTGCCAGCAGCGCCACGGGACAGGGGTTCACTGAAGCTTTCTTT	CASSATGQGFTEAFF
TRBJ2-1	TRBV20-1	.	TRBD2	TGCAGTGCGCGGACTAGCGGCTACAATGAGCAGTTCTTC	CSARTSGYNEQFF
TRBJ2-7	TRBV15	.	.	TGTGCCACCGCTACCGGGACAATCGAGCAGTACTTC	CATATGTIEQYF
TRBJ2-1	TRBV29-1	.	TRBD1	TGCAGCGCAGAGGACAGGGGGATATACAATGAGCAGTTCTTC	CSAEDRGIYNEQFF